This record concerns one T cell receptor (beta chain) sequence. The length of the CDR3 is 14 residues. V shed 1 base, J shed 10 bases, and the junction held 8 bases outside the gene matches. Germline-derived CDR1 and CDR2 are SGHTS and YDEGEE. The data were taken from a study of blood T cell repertoires in COVID-19. Study-wide background: COVID-19 samples, acute and convalescent, were from the United States, Italy and Spain. The cDNA or gDNA used as material had been derived from T cells, B-cell-depleted T cells, or PBMCs.

Authors' methods: Counts of nucleated cells, estimated from reference gene primer amplification, were obtained. Clones were read by immunoSEQ multiplex PCR, and TCRdb kept only the in-frame ones, dropping some. The DNA was the basis for D and trimming; V, J and clone size are from that table. The table shows fewer than 250,000 clones, with 65% to 90% occurring only once. This clonotype was obtained from a man in his fifties or sixties with COVID-19, enrolled during active disease. Material: peripheral blood. V is TRBV5-8 and J is TRBJ1-1; 9 positions match TRBD1. CDR3 coding DNA: TGTGCCAGCAGCTTGCCCGGCACAGGGGGCTTAGCTTTCTTT. Translation gives CASSLPGTGGLAFF.